What follows are 9 T cell receptor beta chains derived from one specimen sequenced in a study of patients and donors after allogeneic stem cell transplantation. TCRdb called the RT-PCR reads again in MiXCR, with one record for every CDR3 protein. The sample contains 920,000 or so distinct CDR3 sequences, roughly 18% of which appear only once. Sequenced input: blood, either unsorted or a sorted T cell fraction (not recorded which). The receptors were sampled from a human donor who was either an allogeneic HSCT recipient or a stem cell or donor lymphocyte infusion donor (not recorded which). It is not recorded whose cells these are; they may come from a transplant donor.

The chain couples TRBV12-3 or TRBV12-4 to TRBJ1-2; D might be TRBD1 (6 bases). V was clipped by 2 bases and J by 2 bases, with 15 bases between them. The CDR3 has 16 amino acids. The CDR3 here is CASSLRLGGENYGYTF. For the CDR3, the DNA is TGTGCCAGCAGTTTACGTTTGGGGGGCGAGAACTATGGCTACACCTTC.

This clonotype occurred a few times. The chain employs TRBV3-1 and TRBJ1-2; tentative D call: TRBD1 (6 bases). Germline V CDR1 and CDR2: LGHDT, YNNKEL (reference sequence). Trimming removed 4 bases at V and 2 bases at J, with 11 bases between. The CDR3 sequence is 14 residues long. The CDR3 nucleotides are TGTGCCAGCAGCCTGCGACAGGTGAACTATGGCTACACCTTC. It encodes CASSLRQVNYGYTF.

This chain links TRBV6-1 with TRBJ2-7; 7 nucleotides agree with TRBD1. The CDR3 is 14 amino acids. Trimming cost V 5 bases and J 1 base; bases outside gene matches: 5. The germline gives CDR1 MNHNS, CDR2 SASEGT. The CDR3 coding sequence is TGTGCCAGCAGTCGAATGGACAGGTCCTACGAGCAGTACTTC. It yields the protein CASSRMDRSYEQYF.

The chain recombines TRBV21-1 with TRBJ2-1; TRBD1, the table's D call, lacks a check against the DNA. TRBV21-1 is a pseudogene locus. The CDR3 has 13 residues. DNA for the CDR3: TGTGCCGGCAGCAAATCTGGGGGGGCACAGCAGTTCTTC. Translation: CAGSKSGGAQQFF.

J is TRBJ2-3 and V is TRBV6-1; D not resolved. The CDR3 length is 13 residues. Between the trimmed V and J ends, which lost 2 bases and 6 bases, there was a span of 9 bases. Germline CDR1 and CDR2: MNHNS and SASEGT. The CDR3 region is CASSENLRDTQYF. The CDR3 bases are TGTGCCAGCAGTGAAAATCTGAGGGATACGCAGTATTTT.

The chain couples TRBV2 to TRBJ2-1; D call uncertain. V shed 7 bases and J shed 8 bases, with 9 bases lying between them. Germline CDR1 reads SNHLY; CDR2 reads FYNNEI. The CDR3 loop spans 11 amino acids. The CDR3: CASIRRDEQFF. The CDR3 nucleotides are TGTGCCAGCATTAGGCGCGATGAGCAGTTCTTC.

This clonotype showed up just a few times. This sequence joins TRBV7-2 and TRBJ2-3, with no clear D. The V and J ends lost 3 bases and 6 bases respectively, with 10 bases between them. Germline V gene sequence: CDR1 SGHTA, CDR2 FQGNSA. This CDR3 is 13 amino acids long. As DNA, the CDR3 is TGTGCCAGCAGCTTGGCCAATCGGGATACGCAGTATTTT. Translated, it gives CASSLANRDTQYF.

The rearrangement links TRBV5-1 to TRBJ2-1, with 8 bases that match TRBD2. V shed 1 base and J 0 bases; nucleotides not matched to a gene: 3. Looked up from germline, CDR1 is SGHRS and CDR2 is YFSETQ. The length of the CDR3 is 16 residues. For the CDR3, the DNA is TGCGCCAGCAGCTTGACTAGCGGATACTCCTACAATGAGCAGTTCTTC. It encodes CASSLTSGYSYNEQFF.

This clonotype was observed at least ten times. The rearrangement uses TRBV5-1 and TRBJ1-4; the D is unclear. The CDR3 spans 14 residues. Germline values: CDR1 SGHRS, CDR2 YFSETQ. Trimming left V 0 bases short and J 0 bases short, with 3 bases between. The CDR3 DNA reads TGCGCCAGCAGCTTGGAGGCAACTAATGAAAAACTGTTTTTT. Translated, it gives CASSLEATNEKLFF.